Listed below are T cell receptor beta chains from one sample, sequenced in a study of cytomegalovirus exposure and HLA in healthy donors. Sequencing used immunoSEQ multiplex PCR; TCRdb keeps in-frame clones, though not all of them. This table has approximately 160,000 clones, 65% to 70% appearing once. Material for sequencing was PBMCs. Source of these receptors: a young woman in good health and CMV-seropositive. Both conserved end residues are part of each CDR3. A D gene is named only where the DNA matches it firmly. The size entry is marked missing in some rows and otherwise reads once, few, many or a size class.

>.|TRBJ1-5|few|TRBV2
TGTGCCAGCAGTCAGGGTATGTGGCAGCCCCAGCATTTT
CASSQGMWQPQHF
>.|TRBJ2-7|.|TRBV7-9
TGTGCCAGCAGCGCAACAGGGGAGCAGTACTTC
CASSATGEQYF
>.|TRBJ2-7|.|TRBV28
TGTGCCAGCAGTTTTTCTCGGGGGGCGACCTACGAGCAGTACTTC
CASSFSRGATYEQYF
>TRBD2|TRBJ2-3|once|TRBV13
TGTGCCAGCAGCTCCGGACTAGCGGTCCCAGATACGCAGTATTTT
CASSSGLAVPDTQYF
>.|TRBJ1-1|.|TRBV21-1
TGTGCCAGCAGCACCCTACAGGGAAGGGACACTGAAGCTTTCTTT
CASSTLQGRDTEAFF
>.|TRBJ1-4|.|TRBV6-4
TGTGCCAGCCAAGGAGGCCGGTCAGGGGTTTGGACTAATGAAAAACTGTTTTTT
CASQGGRSGVWTNEKLFF
>.|TRBJ1-6|.|TRBV30
TGTGCCTGGAGTAGAGACTCCTATAATTCACCCCTCCACTTT
CAWSRDSYNSPLHF
>TRBD1|TRBJ1-2|.|TRBV5-4
TGTGCCAGCAGCGCCCCGACAACGGGACAGTACTATGGCTACACCTTC
CASSAPTTGQYYGYTF
>.|TRBJ1-2|.|TRBV25-1
TGTGCCAGCAGTTCGGTCGGGTTCGATGGCTACACCTTC
CASSSVGFDGYTF
>TRBD1|TRBJ1-2|.|TRBV5-1
TGCGCCAGCAGCGGGGACAGGGGGCGCGATGGCTACACCTTC
CASSGDRGRDGYTF
>TRBD1|TRBJ2-1|few|TRBV7-2
TGTGCCAGCAGCGTAGCCGGGACAGTCAATGAGCAGTTCTTC
CASSVAGTVNEQFF
>.|TRBJ2-5|.|TRBV7-9
TGTGCCAGCAGCTTAGCGGACTCCGAGATCGCTCAGACCCAGTACTTC
CASSLADSEIAQTQYF
>.|TRBJ1-1|few|TRBV25-1
TGTGCCAGCAGTGAATTAGGGGTCACTGAAGCTTTCTTT
CASSELGVTEAFF
>TRBD1|TRBJ1-3|.|TRBV7-2
TGTGCCAGCAGCTTAGGGCAGGGGGCCAACACCATATATTTT
CASSLGQGANTIYF
>TRBD2|TRBJ2-1|few|TRBV28
TGTGCCAGCTTAGCGGGAGGGATGTACAATGAGCAGTTCTTC
CASLAGGMYNEQFF
>TRBD1|TRBJ1-1|.|TRBV7-6
TGTGCCAGCAGTTTACAGGGGGCCGCTGAAGCTTTCTTT
CASSLQGAAEAFF
>TRBD1|TRBJ2-3|.|TRBV30
TGTGCCTGGAACCGGGACAGGGGGTTCCTAGATACGCAGTATTTT
CAWNRDRGFLDTQYF
>TRBD1|TRBJ2-7|once|TRBV7-9
TGTGCCAGCAGTTTCCGGGACAGTCTGGACGAGCAGTACTTC
CASSFRDSLDEQYF
>.|TRBJ2-2|.|TRBV7-2
TGTGCCAGCATCCCGTCGGCGGTTAACACCGGGGAGCTGTTTTTT
CASIPSAVNTGELFF
>TRBD1|TRBJ1-2|.|TRBV6-6
TGTGCCAGCAGTCCGACAGGGACCTATGGCTACACCTTC
CASSPTGTYGYTF